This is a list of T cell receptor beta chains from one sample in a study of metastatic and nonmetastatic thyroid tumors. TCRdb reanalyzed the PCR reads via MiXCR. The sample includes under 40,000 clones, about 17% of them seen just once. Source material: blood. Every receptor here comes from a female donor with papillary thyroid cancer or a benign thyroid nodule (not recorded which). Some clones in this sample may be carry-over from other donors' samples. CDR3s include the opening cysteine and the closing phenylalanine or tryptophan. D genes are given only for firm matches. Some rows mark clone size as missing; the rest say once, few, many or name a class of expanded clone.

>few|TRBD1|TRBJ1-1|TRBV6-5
CASSYGTGGIAFF
TGTGCCAGCAGTTACGGGACAGGGGGCATAGCTTTCTTT
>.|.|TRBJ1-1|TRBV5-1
CAISSRAGGTEAFF
TGCGCAATCAGCTCGCGGGCTGGGGGCACTGAAGCTTTCTTT
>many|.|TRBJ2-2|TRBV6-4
CASSDEWATGELFF
TGTGCCAGCAGTGACGAGTGGGCCACCGGGGAGCTGTTTTTT
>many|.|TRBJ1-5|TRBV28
CASRETEVQPQHF
TGTGCCAGCAGAGAGACAGAGGTCCAGCCCCAGCATTTT
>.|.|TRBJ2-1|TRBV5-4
CASSLDRYNEQFF
TGTGCCAGCAGCTTGGACCGGTACAATGAGCAGTTCTTC
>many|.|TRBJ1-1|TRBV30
CAWKPGPTEAFF
TGTGCCTGGAAGCCAGGCCCCACTGAAGCTTTCTTT
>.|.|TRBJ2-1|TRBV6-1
CASSQTGGELNEQFF
TGTGCCAGCAGTCAAACAGGGGGGGAATTGAATGAGCAGTTCTTC
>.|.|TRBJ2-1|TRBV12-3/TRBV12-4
CASSFGGNEQFF
TGTGCCAGCAGTTTCGGAGGCAATGAGCAGTTCTTC
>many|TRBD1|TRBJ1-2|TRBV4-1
CASSQPSDRRDGYTF
TGCGCCAGCAGCCAACCCTCGGACAGGCGCGATGGCTACACCTTC
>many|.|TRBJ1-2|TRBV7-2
CASSLAGMGPGRLYGYTF
TGTGCCAGCAGCTTAGCGGGTATGGGACCGGGTCGCCTCTATGGCTACACCTTC
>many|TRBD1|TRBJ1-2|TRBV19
CASRLTGSYYGYTF
TGTGCCAGTAGGCTGACAGGGTCCTACTATGGCTACACCTTC
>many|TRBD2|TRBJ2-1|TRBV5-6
CASSLAGLAGGEQFF
TGTGCCAGCAGCTTGGCCGGACTAGCGGGAGGTGAGCAGTTCTTC
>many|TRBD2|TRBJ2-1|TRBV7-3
CASSLGGTSGRLEQFF
TGTGCCAGCAGCTTGGGGGGGACTAGCGGGAGACTGGAGCAGTTCTTC
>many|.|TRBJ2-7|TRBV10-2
CASSDPGRTIYEQYF
TGCGCCAGCAGTGATCCAGGCCGGACTATCTACGAGCAGTACTTC
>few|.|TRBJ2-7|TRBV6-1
CASSPNTMGEKGEQYF
TGTGCCAGCAGTCCGAACACCATGGGGGAGAAAGGAGAGCAGTACTTC
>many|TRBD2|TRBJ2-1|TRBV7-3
CASSLGLGLAQNEQFF
TGTGCCAGCAGCTTAGGCTTGGGACTAGCGCAGAATGAGCAGTTCTTC
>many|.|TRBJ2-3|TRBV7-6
CASSPLLRTDTQYF
TGTGCCAGCAGCCCTCTCCTCCGCACAGATACGCAGTATTTT
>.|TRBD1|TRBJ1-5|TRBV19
CATAQLTGEGFGVGPQHF
TGTGCCACTGCCCAATTGACAGGGGAAGGTTTTGGAGTGGGGCCCCAGCATTTT
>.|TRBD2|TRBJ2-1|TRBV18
CASSPKGLAGRSYNEQFF
TGTGCCAGCTCACCTAAGGGACTAGCGGGGAGGTCCTACAATGAGCAGTTCTTC
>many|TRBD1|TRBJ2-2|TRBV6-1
CASSSTGRNTGELFF
TGTGCCAGCAGTTCGACAGGGAGGAACACCGGGGAGCTGTTTTTT
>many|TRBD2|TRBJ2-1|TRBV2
CASSEDSGRGYEQFF
TGTGCCAGCAGTGAAGATAGCGGGAGGGGCTATGAGCAGTTCTTC
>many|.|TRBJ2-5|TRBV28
CASSLRDQETQYF
TGTGCCAGCAGCCTTAGAGATCAAGAGACCCAGTACTTC
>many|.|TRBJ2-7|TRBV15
CATSQEGSISYEQYF
TGTGCCACCTCCCAGGAAGGCAGCATCTCCTACGAGCAGTACTTC
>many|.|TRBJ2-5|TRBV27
CASSLGETQYF
TGTGCCAGCAGCCTGGGGGAGACCCAGTACTTC
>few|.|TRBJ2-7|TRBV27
CASSSNRVHEQYF
TGTGCCAGCAGTTCCAACAGGGTCCACGAGCAGTACTTC
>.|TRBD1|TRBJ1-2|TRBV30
CAWSGGQGYGYTF
TGTGCCTGGAGTGGGGGACAGGGTTATGGCTACACCTTC
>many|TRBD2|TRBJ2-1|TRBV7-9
CASSQAGLAEINEQFF
TGTGCCAGCAGCCAGGCGGGACTAGCGGAAATCAATGAGCAGTTCTTC
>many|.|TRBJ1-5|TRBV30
CASSRGGNQPQHF
TGTGCTTCCTCCCGAGGAGGCAATCAGCCCCAGCATTTT
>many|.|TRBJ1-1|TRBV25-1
CASSEYSEAFF
TGTGCCAGCAGTGAATATTCTGAAGCTTTCTTT
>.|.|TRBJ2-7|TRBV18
CASSLSAPGGYEQYF
TGTGCCAGCTCCCTCTCGGCCCCCGGTGGGTACGAGCAGTACTTC
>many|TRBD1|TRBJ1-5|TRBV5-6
CASSSGRDRANQPQHF
TGTGCCAGCAGCAGCGGGAGGGACAGGGCAAATCAGCCCCAGCATTTT
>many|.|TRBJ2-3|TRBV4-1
CASSQPQAQADTQYF
TGCGCCAGCAGCCAACCCCAAGCGCAGGCAGATACGCAGTATTTT
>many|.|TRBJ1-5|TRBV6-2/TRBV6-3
CASDQGWSNQPQHF
TGTGCCAGCGATCAGGGGTGGAGCAATCAGCCCCAGCATTTT
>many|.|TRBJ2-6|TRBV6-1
CASTGEPGANVLTF
TGTGCCAGCACGGGGGAGCCTGGGGCCAACGTCCTGACTTTC
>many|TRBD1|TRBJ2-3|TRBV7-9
CASSLVGQGDTQYF
TGTGCCAGCAGCTTAGTGGGACAGGGGGATACGCAGTATTTT
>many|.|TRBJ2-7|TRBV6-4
CASSAALSYEQYF
TGTGCCAGCAGCGCGGCTCTTTCCTACGAGCAGTACTTC
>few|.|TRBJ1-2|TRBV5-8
CANSYQGFGYTF
TGTGCCAACAGTTATCAGGGTTTTGGCTACACCTTC
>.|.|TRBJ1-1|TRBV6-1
CASTTHKVAGDTEALF
TGTGCCAGCACCACCCACAAAGTAGCGGGGGACACTGAAGCTTTATTT
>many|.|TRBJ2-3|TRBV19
CASRYSRQDNTDTQYF
TGTGCCAGCCGTTACTCGAGACAGGACAACACAGATACGCAGTATTTT
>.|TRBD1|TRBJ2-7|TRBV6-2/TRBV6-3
CASRRAGTGIHEQYF
TGTGCCAGCAGACGCGCCGGGACAGGGATCCACGAGCAATACTTC
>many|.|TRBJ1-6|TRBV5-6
CASSWANSPLHF
TGTGCCAGCAGCTGGGCGAATTCACCCCTCCACTTT
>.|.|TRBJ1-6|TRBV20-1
CSGTRSNSPLHF
TGCAGTGGGACGAGAAGTAATTCACCCCTCCACTTT
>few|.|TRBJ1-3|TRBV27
CASKEGNTIYF
TGTGCCAGCAAGGAGGGAAACACCATATATTTT
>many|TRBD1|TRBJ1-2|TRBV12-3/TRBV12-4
CASRQDRPYGYTF
TGTGCCAGCAGACAGGACAGGCCGTATGGCTACACCTTC
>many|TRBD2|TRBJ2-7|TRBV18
CASSQTSGYEQYF
TGTGCCAGCTCACAGACTAGCGGCTACGAGCAGTACTTC
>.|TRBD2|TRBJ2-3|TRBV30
CAWSGLAGADTQYF
TGTGCCTGGAGTGGGCTAGCGGGAGCAGATACGCAGTATTTT
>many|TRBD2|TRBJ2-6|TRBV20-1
CSAILPGLAGGSGANVLTF
TGCAGTGCTATTCTTCCGGGACTAGCGGGAGGGTCTGGGGCCAACGTCCTGACTTTC
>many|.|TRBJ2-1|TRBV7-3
CASSSGAYNEQFF
TGTGCCAGCAGCTCAGGTGCCTACAATGAGCAGTTCTTC
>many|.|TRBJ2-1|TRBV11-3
CASSRGLQLYNEQFF
TGTGCCAGCAGCCGCGGACTCCAACTATACAATGAGCAGTTCTTC
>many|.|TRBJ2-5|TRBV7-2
CASRPGGETQYF
TGTGCCAGCAGGCCAGGTGGAGAGACCCAGTACTTC
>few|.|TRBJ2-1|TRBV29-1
CSVGDRYNEQFF
TGCAGCGTGGGTGACAGATACAATGAGCAGTTCTTC
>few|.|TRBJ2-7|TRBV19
CASSPNRDWVYEQYF
TGTGCCAGTAGTCCGAACCGGGACTGGGTCTACGAGCAGTACTTC
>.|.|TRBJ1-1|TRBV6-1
CASYPAGLQAFF
TGTGCCAGCTATCCCGCCGGACTTCAAGCTTTCTTT
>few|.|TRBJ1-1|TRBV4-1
CASSQDLRSIQANTEAFF
TGCGCCAGCAGCCAAGACCTACGATCCATTCAAGCTAACACTGAAGCTTTCTTT
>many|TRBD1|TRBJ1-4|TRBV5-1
CASSFSGTGSTNEKLFF
TGCGCCAGCAGCTTCTCAGGGACAGGGTCGACTAATGAAAAACTGTTTTTT
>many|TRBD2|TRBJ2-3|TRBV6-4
CASSRDWTSGGPSTDTQYF
TGTGCCAGCAGTCGAGATTGGACTAGCGGGGGGCCTAGCACAGATACGCAGTATTTT
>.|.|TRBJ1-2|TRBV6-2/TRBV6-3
CASRYTLYREVCCYTF
TGTGCCAGCAGGTACACTTTGTACAGGGAGGTGTGTTGCTACACCTTC